This T cell receptor (beta chain) is drawn from a study of identical twins. Study-wide points: Invariant T cells like MAIT and iNKT could partly confound the zero-insertion analyses. Twin pairs had excess sharing that was weaker in beta out-of-frame sequences.

The CDR3 consists of 14 residues. From germline, CDR1 is LGHNA and CDR2 YSLEER. The germline V and J ends were trimmed by 0 bases and 10 bases, with 10 bases remaining between them. TCRdb called the 5' RACE reads again in MiXCR, with one record for every CDR3 protein. Of 420,000 or so distinct CDR3 sequences in the sample, around a sixth were seen once. As for this clonotype: As yet, its antigen is unknown.

This sequence was found in a man over 45 in good health. The gene calls are TRBV4-3 and TRBJ1-6; the D is unclear. Sequences were obtained from naive T cells sorted from blood. CDR3 loop: CASSQDSRGSPLHF. In DNA, the CDR3 is TGCGCCAGCAGCCAAGATAGCAGAGGATCACCCCTCCACTTT.